This passage covers 19 T cell receptor beta chains from one sample sequenced in a study of beta chain features in type 1 diabetes. Study observations and caveats: Significant though moderate, a shortening of TCRB CDR3s appeared in all four CD4+ subsets of Type 1 diabetes patients.

These receptors lack a known antigen. Expressed TCRB transcripts were sequenced because the entire RNA isolate underwent reverse transcription. Clones were read by immunoSEQ multiplex PCR, and TCRdb kept only the in-frame ones, dropping some. This table has around 650,000 clones, roughly an eighth appearing once. The sequenced material came from naive CD4+ T cells from blood. All receptors come from a man aged 30 to 39 with type 1 diabetes.

This clone was found a few times. This chain connects TRBV7-6 to TRBJ1-2, with TRBD1 as a possible D gene (5 bases). From germline, CDR1 is SGHVS and CDR2 FNYEAQ. The germline V and J ends were trimmed by 5 bases and 8 bases, with 18 bases remaining between them. The CDR3 is made up of 14 amino acids. Here the CDR3 DNA reads TGTGCCAGCAGCATAGGGCCGACGGGGGTAGGCTACACCTTC. Its translation is CASSIGPTGVGYTF.

This clone has just a few counts. This chain links TRBV9 with TRBJ1-4; D is uncertain. The CDR3 loop spans 15 amino acids. Germline CDR1 and CDR2: SGDLS and YYNGEE. The germline V and J ends were trimmed by 4 bases and 8 bases, with 18 bases remaining between them. CDR3 amino acids: CASSRQGNRREKLFF. The CDR3 coding sequence is TGTGCCAGCAGCAGACAAGGGAACCGGCGGGAAAAACTGTTTTTT.

V and J are TRBV2 and TRBJ2-1; the match to TRBD2 covers 7 bases. Per the germline V gene, CDR1 is SNHLY and CDR2 is FYNNEI. This CDR3 comprises 13 residues. The V gene end was trimmed by 6 bases and the J gene end by 6 bases; junction bases not matched to a gene: 5. As DNA, the CDR3 is TGTGCCAGCAGGGAGACTAGCCCCAATGAGCAGTTCTTC. This gives the protein CASRETSPNEQFF.

This clone was recorded a few times. V gene TRBV19 combines with J gene TRBJ1-5; D gene unclear. Germline V gene sequence: CDR1 LNHDA, CDR2 SQIVND (reference sequence). The V gene lost 7 bases and the J gene lost 0 bases, with 4 bases spanning the gap. The CDR3 contains 12 residues. The CDR3 bases are TGTGCCAGTAAGAATAGCAATCAGCCCCAGCATTTT. Amino acids: CASKNSNQPQHF. Full variable domain (rest looked up from reference TRBV19 and TRBJ1-5): DGGITQSPKYLFRKEGQNVTLSCEQNLNHDAMYWYRQDPGQGLRLIYYSQIVNDFQKGDIAEGYSVSREKKESFPLTVTSAQKNPTAFYLCASKNSNQPQHFGDGTRLSIL.

This chain uses TRBV11-2 with TRBJ2-5, with 9 nucleotides matching TRBD2. The CDR3 has 14 amino acids. The germline gives CDR1 SGHAT, CDR2 FQNNGV. V was pared by 2 bases and J by 2 bases, with 0 bases of the junction left unmatched. The CDR3 region is CASSLTSGQETQYF. DNA of the CDR3: TGTGCCAGCAGCTTAACTAGCGGGCAAGAGACCCAGTACTTC.

The gene calls are TRBV5-1 and TRBJ2-1, with TRBD2 identical over 13 bases. Germline V gene lookup returns CDR1 SGHRS and CDR2 YFSETQ. The CDR3 is made up of 18 amino acids. V dropped 0 bases and J dropped 5; count of bases not matched to a gene: 8. As DNA, the CDR3 is TGCGCCAGCAGCTTGGTCCCGACTAGCGGGGGGAAAAACAATGAGCAGTTCTTC. Its protein product is CASSLVPTSGGKNNEQFF.

V and J are TRBV19 and TRBJ2-6; D is unclear. Germline CDR1 is LNHDA and CDR2 is SQIVND (reference sequence). With 3 bases removed from V and 0 bases from J, the gap between germline ends came to 18 bases. This CDR3 region has 19 residues. The CDR3 coding sequence is TGTGCCAGTAGTATTTCAGGCGACCTAGGAAGCTCTGGGGCCAACGTCCTGACTTTC. Translation: CASSISGDLGSSGANVLTF.

This clone was seen only a few times. The V call is TRBV14, the J call TRBJ2-5; 9 nucleotides match TRBD2. This CDR3 comprises 16 residues. The V gene end was trimmed by 3 bases and the J gene end by 4 bases; junction bases not matched to a gene: 9. Per the germline V gene, CDR1 is SGHDN and CDR2 is FVKESK. The CDR3 reads CASSQSRAGGRETQYF. The CDR3 nucleotides are TGTGCCAGCAGCCAGAGCAGAGCGGGGGGCCGAGAGACCCAGTACTTC.

The chain is built from TRBV2 and TRBJ2-7; TRBD2 matches 10 bases. There are 14 residues in the CDR3. Germline V gene data show CDR1 as SNHLY and CDR2 as FYNNEI. V lost 5 bases to trimming and J lost 5 bases; unmatched junction nucleotides: 6. The CDR3 sequence: CASSPGLAFHEQYF. In DNA form, the CDR3 reads TGTGCCAGCAGTCCGGGACTAGCGTTCCACGAGCAGTACTTC.

V is TRBV7-9 and J is TRBJ2-5, with TRBD1 matching 8 bases. The J segment lost 4 bases and the V segment lost 5 bases, leaving 9 bases of the junction unmatched. This CDR3 comprises 15 residues. Germline assignment: CDR1 SEHNR and CDR2 FQNEAQ (reference sequence). The CDR3 bases are TGTGCCAGCAGCCTGGGACAGGCCTTCCGAGAGACCCAGTACTTC. Protein: CASSLGQAFRETQYF. The full variable domain, in which reference TRBV7-9 and TRBJ2-5 provide the parts outside the CDR3, is DTGVSQNPRHKITKRGQNVTFRCDPISEHNRLYWYRQTLGQGPEFLTYFQNEAQLEKSRLLSDRFSAERPKGSFSTLEIQRTEQGDSAMYLCASSLGQAFRETQYFGPGTRLLVL.

This clone was counted only a few times. This chain links TRBV13 with TRBJ1-2, with a tentative D call TRBD1 (5 bases). V gave up 4 bases and J gave up 4 bases, with 22 bases separating them. Germline assignment: CDR1 PRHDT and CDR2 FYEKMQ (reference sequence). The CDR3 has 17 amino acids. The CDR3 reads CASSSRRLQEGPYGYTF. CDR3 coding DNA: TGTGCCAGCAGCTCACGTCGCCTACAGGAGGGACCCTATGGCTACACCTTC.

Remarks on this clone: The sample contains more than one DNA sequence encoding this CDR3. The V call is TRBV19, the J call TRBJ2-7; 7 bases map to TRBD1. Trimming at V came to 4 bases and at J to 0 bases, leaving 3 bases not matched to a gene. This CDR3 spans 14 amino acids. Germline loops: CDR1 LNHDA, CDR2 SQIVND (reference sequence). The CDR3 sequence: CASSTHRGSYEQYF. The CDR3 DNA reads TGTGCCAGTAGTACGCACAGGGGCTCCTACGAGCAGTACTTC.

The chain links TRBV19 to TRBJ2-4, with a possible D match to TRBD2 (5 bases). CDR1 is LNHDA, CDR2 SQIVND, per germline (reference sequence). The CDR3 length is 14 residues. Between the trimmed V and J ends, which lost 3 bases and 6 bases, there was a span of 12 bases. For the CDR3, the DNA is TGTGCCAGTAGTATTATTGACTACCCAAACATTCAGTACTTC. This translates into CASSIIDYPNIQYF.

The table lists this clone with a few counts. The chain couples TRBV7-2 to TRBJ2-5, with TRBD2 identical over 11 bases. The CDR3 contains 17 residues. Germline CDR1 and CDR2: SGHTA and FQGNSA. J lost 1 base, V lost 5 bases, and 9 bases had no gene match. In nucleotides, the CDR3 is TGTGCCAGCAGCCCGAGACTAGCGGGGCCAAGCCAAGAGACCCAGTACTTC. This codes for CASSPRLAGPSQETQYF.

This clone came up a few times. This rearrangement joins TRBV2 to TRBJ1-3, with D possibly TRBD1 on 5 matching bases. Trimming removed 11 bases from V and 0 bases from J, with 14 bases in between. Per germline, CDR1 SNHLY and CDR2 FYNNEI. CDR3 length equals 14 residues. CDR3 loop: CAGGRGSSGNTIYF. The CDR3 DNA reads as TGTGCCGGAGGCCGGGGGAGCTCTGGAAACACCATATATTTT.

The gene calls are TRBV28 and TRBJ1-2; no clear D. The CDR3 sequence is 14 residues long. In germline, CDR1 is MDHEN, CDR2 SYDVKM. With 2 bases removed from V and 2 bases from J, the gap between germline ends came to 9 bases. CDR3 nucleotide sequence: TGTGCCAGCAGTTTAGTCCCAGAGAACTATGGCTACACCTTC. This codes for CASSLVPENYGYTF.

This clone showed up just a few times. V usage is TRBV10-3 and J usage is TRBJ1-5, with D unclear. There are 14 residues in the CDR3. The V end was cut by 2 bases, the J end by 5 bases, with 10 bases between. Germline CDR1 is ENHRY and CDR2 is SYGVKD. The CDR3 region is CAISEAVEHQPQHF. The CDR3 DNA sequence: TGTGCCATCAGTGAGGCAGTAGAACATCAGCCCCAGCATTTT.

This chain connects TRBV28 to TRBJ2-7; TRBD1 agrees at 9 bases. Germline lookup yields CDR1 MDHEN and CDR2 SYDVKM. CDR3 length equals 14 residues. V lost 6 bases, J lost 4 bases, and 7 bases stayed unmatched. This CDR3 is CASRRGTGIYEQYF. CDR3 in DNA: TGTGCCAGCAGACGGGGGACAGGGATATACGAGCAGTACTTC. Combining the CDR3 with reference TRBV28 and TRBJ2-7 gives the whole variable domain DVKVTQSSRYLVKRTGEKVFLECVQDMDHENMFWYRQDPGLGLRLIYFSYDVKMKEKGDIPEGYSVSREKKERFSLILESASTNQTSMYLCASRRGTGIYEQYFGPGTRLTVT.

This clone was counted a few times. V is TRBV11-2 and J is TRBJ1-6, with TRBD1 as a possible D gene (5 bases). The ends were cut back, 3 bases at V and 14 bases at J, with 11 bases in the middle. CDR3 length: 12 residues. Germline lookup yields CDR1 SGHAT and CDR2 FQNNGV. CDR3 nucleotide sequence: TGTGCCAGCAGCTTGAGGGGCGTATCCCTCCACTTT. Translating it yields CASSLRGVSLHF.